The 26 T cell receptor beta chains presented below share a single source sample, sequenced in a study of T cell responses to AZD1222 COVID-19 vaccine. The protocol was immunoSEQ multiplex PCR, while the TCRdb copy is restricted to in-frame clones and leaves out a portion. The sample consists of roughly 97,000 clones, over 75% of them appearing once. The sample consisted of peripheral blood, taken on day 0 of AZD1222 vaccination. The receptors here all came from an adult in good health.

On this clone: The junction departs from germline at one end; a sequencing error may be responsible. V usage is TRBV19 and J usage is TRBJ2-7, with TRBD2 matching 10 bases. CDR1 is LNHDA and CDR2 is SQIVND in the germline V gene (reference sequence). The CDR3 runs 15 residues. CDR3 loop: CASSIAGGPAYEQYF. The DNA for the CDR3 is TGTGCCAGTAGCATAGCGGGAGGCCCGGCCTACGAGCAGTACTTC.

The chain has TRBV27 and TRBJ1-2, with TRBD1 as a possible D gene (5 bases). V was trimmed by 4 bases and J by 7 bases, leaving 19 bases between them. CDR3 size: 15 residues. CDR1 is MNHEY and CDR2 is SMNVEV in the germline V gene (reference sequence). The CDR3 coding sequence is TGTGCCAGCAGTTCGCTGGAGGCAGGGAGTCGTGGCTACACCTTC. The encoded protein is CASSSLEAGSRGYTF.

The chain combines TRBV28 with TRBJ1-2; no clear D. From germline, CDR1 is MDHEN and CDR2 SYDVKM. Trimming took 2 bases from V and 1 from J, leaving 8 bases between them. The CDR3 is made up of 14 amino acids. CDR3 amino acids: CASSLIGINYGYTF. In DNA form, the CDR3 reads TGTGCCAGCAGTTTAATCGGTATTAACTATGGCTACACCTTC.

The rearrangement uses TRBV4-3 and TRBJ2-2, with D possibly matching TRBD1 (6 bases). The CDR3 spans 17 residues. Looked up from germline, CDR1 is LGHNA and CDR2 is YSLEER. Trimming removed 1 base at V and 2 bases at J, with 14 bases between. CDR3 bases: TGCGCCAGCAGCCAAGGAAGGACAGCCCTAAACACCGGGGAGCTGTTTTTT. Protein sequence: CASSQGRTALNTGELFF.

The chain joins TRBV4-1 to TRBJ1-1, with D unresolved. The germline V gene encodes CDR1 MGHRA and CDR2 YSYEKL. The CDR3 loop spans 14 amino acids. The ends were cut back, 0 bases at V and 8 bases at J, with 13 bases in the middle. The CDR3: CASSQDLPDPEAFF. The CDR3 DNA sequence: TGCGCCAGCAGCCAAGATCTTCCGGACCCGGAAGCTTTCTTT.

The chain has TRBV28 and TRBJ1-1; D is ambiguous. Trimming stripped 6 bases from V and 0 bases from J, with 14 bases between. Germline CDR1 is MDHEN and CDR2 is SYDVKM. This CDR3 is 15 amino acids long. CDR3 coding DNA: TGTGCCAGCAGCCCCCAGAGTCTCATGAACACTGAAGCTTTCTTT. Translation: CASSPQSLMNTEAFF.

The chain employs TRBV19 and TRBJ2-2; no definite D call. Germline CDR1 and CDR2: LNHDA and SQIVND (reference sequence). V was clipped by 8 bases and J by 2 bases, with 9 bases between them. The CDR3 length is 13 residues. The CDR3 spells CASGSFNTGELFF. CDR3 nucleotides: TGTGCCAGTGGTAGCTTTAACACCGGGGAGCTGTTTTTT.

The chain recombines TRBV9 with TRBJ2-3, with 10 bases fitting TRBD1. The V and J ends lost 5 bases and 1 base, in that order; junction bases with no gene match: 7. The CDR3 totals 16 residues. Germline assignment: CDR1 SGDLS and CDR2 YYNGEE. CDR3 nucleotides: TGTGCCAGCAGTCGATTAGGGACAGGGGGCACAGATACGCAGTATTTT. Amino acids: CASSRLGTGGTDTQYF.

This chain joins TRBV6-2 or TRBV6-3 and TRBJ1-1, with D perhaps matching TRBD1 (6 bases). Trimming removed 6 bases at V and 9 bases at J, with 26 bases between. The germline V gene encodes CDR1 MNHEY and CDR2 SVGEGT. CDR3 length: 16 residues. The CDR3 region has the DNA TGTGCCAGCAGCCTCGCCCAGGACAGTCTTCTCGATCAAGCTTTCTTT. Translated, it gives CASSLAQDSLLDQAFF.

V and J are TRBV7-2 and TRBJ2-7; possibly TRBD2 for D (7 bases). CDR1 SGHTA and CDR2 FQGNSA come from the germline V gene. This CDR3 spans 15 amino acids. Trimming took 5 bases from V and 9 from J, leaving 23 bases between them. The CDR3 protein is CASSPSAGAFSGQYF. CDR3 bases: TGTGCCAGCAGCCCCTCTGCGGGGGCCTTCTCAGGGCAGTACTTC. The variable domain in full, completed from reference TRBV7-2 and TRBJ2-7, reads GAGVSQSPSNKVTEKGKDVELRCDPISGHTALYWYRQSLGQGLEFLIYFQGNSAPDKSGLPSDRFSAERTGGSVSTLTIQRTQQEDSAVYLCASSPSAGAFSGQYFGPGTRLTVT.

V and J are TRBV7-9 and TRBJ2-2; TRBD1 aligns across 7 bases. V shed 5 bases and J 0 bases; nucleotides not matched to a gene: 6. The germline V gene has CDR1 SEHNR and CDR2 FQNEAQ (reference sequence). CDR3 length: 16 amino acids. CDR3 sequence reads: CASSHTGQTNTGELFF. For the CDR3, the DNA is TGTGCCAGCAGCCACACGGGACAGACGAACACCGGGGAGCTGTTTTTT.

The chain is built from TRBV3-1 (or the pseudogene TRBV3-2) and TRBJ1-5; D is uncertain. V was trimmed by 6 bases and J by 4 bases, leaving 10 bases between them. CDR1 and CDR2 (germline): LGHDT, YNNKEL (reference sequence). CDR3 length equals 13 residues. CDR3 sequence (DNA): TGTGCCAGCAGTCAATTGGGGAATCAGCCCCAGCATTTT. Translating it yields CASSQLGNQPQHF.

This clone showed up just once. This chain uses TRBV5-1 with TRBJ1-3, with TRBD1 matching over 9 bases. The CDR3 consists of 16 residues. Germline CDR1 is SGHRS and CDR2 is YFSETQ. The V segment lost 3 bases and the J segment 2 bases; nucleotides outside the gene matches: 6. The CDR3 region is CASSSGQGKAGNTIYF. Here the CDR3 DNA reads TGCGCCAGCAGCTCCGGACAGGGGAAAGCTGGAAACACCATATATTTT.

This clone was seen just once. The rearrangement uses TRBV3-1 (or the pseudogene TRBV3-2) and TRBJ1-3; D ambiguous. Per the germline V gene, CDR1 is LGHDT and CDR2 is YNNKEL (reference sequence). The CDR3 runs 14 residues. Trimming pared 4 bases from V and 0 bases from J, leaving 7 bases between. The CDR3 loop is CASSLTDSGNTIYF. CDR3 DNA: TGTGCCAGCAGCCTGACGGACTCTGGAAACACCATATATTTT.

The chain recombines TRBV20-1 with TRBJ2-1; 8 positions match TRBD2. The CDR3 has 15 amino acids. Trimming took 3 bases from V and 0 from J; bases not matched to a gene: 4. Per germline, CDR1 DFQATT and CDR2 SNEGSKA (reference sequence). CDR3 in DNA: TGCAGTGCTAGTACAGCGGGAGTCTCCTACAATGAGCAGTTCTTC. This gives the protein CSASTAGVSYNEQFF.

The CDR3 region is CASSSSGTVYNSPLHF. DNA of the CDR3: TGTGCCAGTAGTAGCTCCGGGACAGTTTATAATTCACCCCTCCACTTT. The chain carries TRBV19 and TRBJ1-6; 7 positions agree with TRBD1. From germline, CDR1 is LNHDA and CDR2 SQIVND (reference sequence). The CDR3 is made up of 16 amino acids. Losses at the gene ends were 4 bases for V and 4 bases for J; bases not matched to a gene: 7.

This chain links TRBV29-1 with TRBJ2-1; the D is unclear. Germline V CDR1 and CDR2: SQVTM, ANQGSEA. The CDR3 length is 13 residues. Trimming shortened V by 5 bases and J by 10 bases, and 18 bases separated the two germline ends. CDR3 residues: CSVKSVRAGEQFF. In DNA form, the CDR3 reads TGCAGCGTTAAGTCCGTCCGGGCCGGAGAGCAGTTCTTC.

V gene TRBV5-1 combines with J gene TRBJ2-7, with TRBD1 matching over 7 bases. V lost 1 base to trimming and J lost 4 bases; unmatched junction nucleotides: 5. This CDR3 has 14 residues. CDR1 is SGHRS and CDR2 is YFSETQ in the germline V gene. CDR3 DNA: TGCGCCAGCAGCTTGACAGGGGTACAGTACGAGCAGTACTTC. Its protein is CASSLTGVQYEQYF.

The chain links TRBV18 to TRBJ2-7, with D possibly TRBD1 on 6 matching bases. V lost 0 bases and J lost 3, with 12 bases in between. CDR3 length equals 15 residues. Germline-derived CDR1 and CDR2 are KGHSH and LQKENI. The CDR3 sequence: CASSPPTGQLYEQYF. For the CDR3, the DNA is TGTGCCAGCTCACCACCGACAGGACAACTCTACGAGCAGTACTTC.

V and J are TRBV4-1 and TRBJ2-3, with D possibly matching TRBD2 (6 bases). The germline V and J ends were trimmed by 3 bases and 3 bases, with 19 bases remaining between them. Germline lookup yields CDR1 MGHRA and CDR2 YSYEKL. CDR3 length: 17 residues. The CDR3 spells CASSHTHPTSKTDTQYF. For the CDR3, the DNA is TGCGCCAGCAGCCATACCCATCCGACTAGTAAGACAGATACGCAGTATTTT.

This sequence joins TRBV6-5 and TRBJ2-3; D is unresolved. This CDR3 has 13 residues. Germline lookup yields CDR1 MNHEY and CDR2 SVGAGI. The V end was cut by 7 bases, the J end by 4 bases, with 12 bases between. The CDR3 DNA reads TGTGCCAGCATTTGGCTAGAGGCAGATACGCAGTATTTT. Protein: CASIWLEADTQYF.

The chain links TRBV19 to TRBJ2-3; TRBD1 aligns across 9 bases. The CDR3 sequence is 14 residues long. V trimming: 6 bases; J trimming: 5 bases; junction bases outside the gene matches: 6. Germline CDR1 LNHDA, CDR2 SQIVND (reference sequence). CDR3 sequence reads: CASRPTGGGDTQYF. DNA of the CDR3: TGTGCCAGTAGGCCAACAGGGGGCGGAGATACGCAGTATTTT.

This clone was seen a single time. CDR3 region: CAWGTGTVAKNIQYF. CDR3 in DNA: TGTGCCTGGGGGACAGGGACCGTAGCCAAAAACATTCAGTACTTC. The chain employs TRBV30 and TRBJ2-4; 9 nucleotides align to TRBD1. The CDR3 loop spans 15 amino acids. J lost 0 bases, V lost 5 bases, and 5 bases had no gene match. Per germline, CDR1 GTSNPN and CDR2 SVGIG (reference sequence).

The chain is built from TRBV29-1 and TRBJ1-2, with 8 bases aligning to TRBD1. V dropped 3 bases and J dropped 8; count of bases not matched to a gene: 8. The CDR3 spans 13 residues. The germline V gene has CDR1 SQVTM and CDR2 ANQGSEA. CDR3 amino acids: CSVDDSRGHGYTF. DNA for the CDR3: TGCAGCGTTGATGATAGCAGGGGGCACGGCTACACCTTC.

The chain couples TRBV28 to TRBJ2-5; D is unclear. The V end lost 8 bases, the J end lost 0 bases, and 19 bases lay between the germline ends. The CDR3 is 16 residues long. Germline CDR1 reads MDHEN; CDR2 reads SYDVKM. The CDR3 coding sequence is TGTGCCAGCGTCACCGTCCCCCCAGCATACCAAGAGACCCAGTACTTC. Protein: CASVTVPPAYQETQYF. The variable domain in full, with the rest retrieved from reference TRBV28 and TRBJ2-5, is DVKVTQSSRYLVKRTGEKVFLECVQDMDHENMFWYRQDPGLGLRLIYFSYDVKMKEKGDIPEGYSVSREKKERFSLILESASTNQTSMYLCASVTVPPAYQETQYFGPGTRLLVL.

The V and J genes are TRBV6-6 and TRBJ1-1; TRBD1 matches at 10 bases. The CDR3 sequence is 12 residues long. The germline CDR1 and CDR2 sequences are MNHNY and SVGAGI (reference sequence). The V segment lost 2 bases and the J segment 11 bases; nucleotides outside the gene matches: 2. This CDR3 reads CASSYGGQGAFF. The CDR3 nucleotides are TGTGCCAGCAGTTACGGGGGACAGGGGGCTTTCTTT.